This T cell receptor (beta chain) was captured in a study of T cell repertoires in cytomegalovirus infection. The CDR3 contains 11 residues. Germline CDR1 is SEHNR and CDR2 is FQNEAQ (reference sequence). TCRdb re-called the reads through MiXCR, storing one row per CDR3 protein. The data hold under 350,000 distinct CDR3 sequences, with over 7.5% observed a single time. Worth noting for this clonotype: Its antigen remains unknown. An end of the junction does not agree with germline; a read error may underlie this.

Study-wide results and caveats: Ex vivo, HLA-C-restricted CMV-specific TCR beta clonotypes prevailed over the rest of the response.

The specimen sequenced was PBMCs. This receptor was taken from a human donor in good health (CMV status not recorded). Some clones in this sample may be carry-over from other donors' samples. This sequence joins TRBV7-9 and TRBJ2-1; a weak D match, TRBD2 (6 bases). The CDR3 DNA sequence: TGTGCCAGCAGTATAACTAGCCAGCAATTCTTC. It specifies CASSITSQQFF.